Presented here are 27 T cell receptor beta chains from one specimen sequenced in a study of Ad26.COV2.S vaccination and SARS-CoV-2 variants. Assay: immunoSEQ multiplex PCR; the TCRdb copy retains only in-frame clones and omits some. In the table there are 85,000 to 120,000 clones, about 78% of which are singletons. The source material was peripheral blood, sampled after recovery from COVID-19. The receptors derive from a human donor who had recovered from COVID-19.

CDR3 sequence: CASSKVAGAYNEQFF. CDR3 nucleotide sequence: TGTGCCAGCAGTAAAGTAGCGGGGGCGTACAATGAGCAGTTCTTC. The gene calls are TRBV6-4 and TRBJ2-1, with 9 bases identical to TRBD2. This CDR3 has 15 residues. Germline V CDR1 and CDR2: MRHNA, SNTAGT. The J segment lost 4 bases and the V segment lost 5 bases, leaving 6 bases of the junction unmatched.

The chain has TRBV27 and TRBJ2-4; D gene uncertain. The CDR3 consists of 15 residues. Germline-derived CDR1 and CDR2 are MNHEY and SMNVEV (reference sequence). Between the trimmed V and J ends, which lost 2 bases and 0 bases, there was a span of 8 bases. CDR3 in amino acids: CASSLHRLAKNIQYF. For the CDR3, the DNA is TGTGCCAGCAGTTTACATAGATTAGCCAAAAACATTCAGTACTTC.

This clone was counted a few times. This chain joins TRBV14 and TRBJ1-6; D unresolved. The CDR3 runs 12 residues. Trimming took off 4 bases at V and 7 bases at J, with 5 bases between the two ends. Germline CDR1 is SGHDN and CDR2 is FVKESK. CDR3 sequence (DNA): TGTGCCAGCAGCCGTATCAATTCACCCCTCCACTTT. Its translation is CASSRINSPLHF.

The CDR3 sequence is CASSQSGTRRLNEQFF. CDR3 DNA: TGCGCCAGCAGCCAGTCCGGGACGCGACGGCTCAATGAGCAGTTCTTC. This chain uses TRBV4-1 with TRBJ2-1, with D possibly called TRBD1 or TRBD2 (5 bases each). With 3 bases removed from V and 6 bases from J, the gap between germline ends came to 18 bases. The germline V gene has CDR1 MGHRA and CDR2 YSYEKL. The CDR3 covers 16 residues.

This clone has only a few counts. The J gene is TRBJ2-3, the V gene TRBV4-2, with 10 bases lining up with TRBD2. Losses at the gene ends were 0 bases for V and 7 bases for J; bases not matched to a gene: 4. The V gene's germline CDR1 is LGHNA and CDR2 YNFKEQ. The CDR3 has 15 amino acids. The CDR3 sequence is CASSQESGGANTQYF. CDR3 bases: TGTGCCAGCAGCCAAGAGAGCGGGGGGGCCAATACGCAGTATTTT.

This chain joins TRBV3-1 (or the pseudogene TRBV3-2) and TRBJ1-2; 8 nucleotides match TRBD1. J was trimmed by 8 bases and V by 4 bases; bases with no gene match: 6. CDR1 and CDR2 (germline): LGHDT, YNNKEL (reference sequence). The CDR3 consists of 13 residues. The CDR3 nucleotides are TGTGCCAGCAGCCCGGACAGGGTTTACGGCTACACCTTC. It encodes CASSPDRVYGYTF.

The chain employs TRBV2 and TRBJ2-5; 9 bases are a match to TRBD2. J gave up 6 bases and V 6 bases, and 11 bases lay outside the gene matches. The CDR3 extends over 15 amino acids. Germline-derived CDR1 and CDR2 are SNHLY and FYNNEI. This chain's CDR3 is CASRDFAGGPQTQYF. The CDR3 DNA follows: TGTGCCAGCAGAGACTTTGCGGGGGGGCCCCAGACCCAGTACTTC.

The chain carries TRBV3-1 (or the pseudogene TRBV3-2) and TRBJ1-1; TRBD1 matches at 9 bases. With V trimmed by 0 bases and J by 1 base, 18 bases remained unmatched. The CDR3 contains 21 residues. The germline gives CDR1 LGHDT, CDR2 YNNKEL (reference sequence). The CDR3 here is CASSQDLQGQGLSGSNTEAFF. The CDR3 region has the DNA TGTGCCAGCAGCCAAGATTTACAGGGACAGGGCCTATCTGGTTCGAACACTGAAGCTTTCTTT.

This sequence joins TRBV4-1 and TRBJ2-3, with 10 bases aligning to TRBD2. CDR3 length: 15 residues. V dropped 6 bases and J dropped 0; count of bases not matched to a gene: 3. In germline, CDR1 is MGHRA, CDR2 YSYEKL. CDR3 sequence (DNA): TGCGCCAGCAGGTTACTAGCGGGAAGCACAGATACGCAGTATTTT. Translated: CASRLLAGSTDTQYF.

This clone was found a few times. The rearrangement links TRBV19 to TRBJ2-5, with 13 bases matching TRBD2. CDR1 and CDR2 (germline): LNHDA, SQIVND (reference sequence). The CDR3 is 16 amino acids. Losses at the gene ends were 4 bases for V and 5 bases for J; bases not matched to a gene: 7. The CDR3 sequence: CASSTTSGGAWETQYF. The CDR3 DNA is TGTGCCAGTAGTACTACTAGCGGGGGGGCCTGGGAGACCCAGTACTTC.

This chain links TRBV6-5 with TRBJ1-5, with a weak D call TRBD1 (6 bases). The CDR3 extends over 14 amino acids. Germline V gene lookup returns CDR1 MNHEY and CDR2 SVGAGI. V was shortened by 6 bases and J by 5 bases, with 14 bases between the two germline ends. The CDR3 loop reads CASRDQGLDQPQHF. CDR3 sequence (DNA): TGTGCCAGCAGAGATCAGGGGCTTGATCAGCCCCAGCATTTT.

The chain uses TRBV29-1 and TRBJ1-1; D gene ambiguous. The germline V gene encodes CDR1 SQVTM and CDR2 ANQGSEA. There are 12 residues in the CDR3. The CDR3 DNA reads TGCAGTTTTGACCCGAGAAACACTGAAGCTTTCTTT. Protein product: CSFDPRNTEAFF.

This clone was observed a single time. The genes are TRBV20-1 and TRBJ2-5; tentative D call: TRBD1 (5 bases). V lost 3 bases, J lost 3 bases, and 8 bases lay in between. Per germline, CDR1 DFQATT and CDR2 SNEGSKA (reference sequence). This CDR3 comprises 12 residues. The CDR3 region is CSASSDKETQYF. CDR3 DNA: TGCAGTGCTAGTTCGGACAAAGAGACCCAGTACTTC.

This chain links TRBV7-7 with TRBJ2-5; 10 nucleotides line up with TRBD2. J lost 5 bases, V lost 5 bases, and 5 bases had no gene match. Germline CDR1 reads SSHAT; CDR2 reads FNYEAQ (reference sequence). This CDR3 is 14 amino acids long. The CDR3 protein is CASSPGLARETQYF. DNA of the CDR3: TGTGCCAGCAGCCCGGGACTAGCGAGGGAGACCCAGTACTTC.

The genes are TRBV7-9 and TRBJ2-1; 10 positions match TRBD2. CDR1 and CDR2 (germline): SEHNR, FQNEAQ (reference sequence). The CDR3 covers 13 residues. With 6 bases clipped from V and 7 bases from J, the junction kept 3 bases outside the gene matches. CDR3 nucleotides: TGTGCCAGCAGGGTAGCGGGGGGAAATGAGCAGTTCTTC. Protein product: CASRVAGGNEQFF. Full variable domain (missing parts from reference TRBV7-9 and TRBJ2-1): DTGVSQNPRHKITKRGQNVTFRCDPISEHNRLYWYRQTLGQGPEFLTYFQNEAQLEKSRLLSDRFSAERPKGSFSTLEIQRTEQGDSAMYLCASRVAGGNEQFFGPGTRLTVL.

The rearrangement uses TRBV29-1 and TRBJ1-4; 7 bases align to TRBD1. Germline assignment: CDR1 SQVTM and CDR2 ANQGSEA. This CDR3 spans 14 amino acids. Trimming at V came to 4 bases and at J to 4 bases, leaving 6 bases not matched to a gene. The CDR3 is CSVVGTENNEKLFF. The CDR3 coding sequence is TGCAGCGTTGTGGGGACAGAGAATAATGAAAAACTGTTTTTT.

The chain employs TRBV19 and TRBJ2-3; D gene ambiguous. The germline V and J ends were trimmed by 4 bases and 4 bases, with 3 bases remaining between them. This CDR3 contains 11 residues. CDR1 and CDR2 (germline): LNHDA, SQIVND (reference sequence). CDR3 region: CASSRSDTQYF. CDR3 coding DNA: TGTGCCAGTAGTAGGTCAGATACGCAGTATTTT.

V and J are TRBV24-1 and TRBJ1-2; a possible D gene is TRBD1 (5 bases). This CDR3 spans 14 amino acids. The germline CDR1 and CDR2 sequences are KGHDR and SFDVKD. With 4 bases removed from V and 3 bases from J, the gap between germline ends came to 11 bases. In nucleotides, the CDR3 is TGTGCCACCAGTGAAGAAGGGGTGGACTATGGCTACACCTTC. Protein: CATSEEGVDYGYTF.

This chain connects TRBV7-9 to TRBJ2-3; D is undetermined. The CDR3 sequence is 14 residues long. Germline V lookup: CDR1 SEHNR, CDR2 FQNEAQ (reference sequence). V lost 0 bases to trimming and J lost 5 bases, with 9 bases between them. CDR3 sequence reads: CASSLATYQDTQYF. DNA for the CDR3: TGTGCCAGCAGCTTAGCGACTTATCAAGATACGCAGTATTTT.

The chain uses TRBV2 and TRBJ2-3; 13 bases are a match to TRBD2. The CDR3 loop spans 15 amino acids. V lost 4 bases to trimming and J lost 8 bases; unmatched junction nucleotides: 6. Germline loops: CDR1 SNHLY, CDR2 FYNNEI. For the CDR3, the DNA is TGTGCCAGCAGTGTAACTAGCGGGGGGGATAGTACGCAGTATTTT. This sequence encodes CASSVTSGGDSTQYF. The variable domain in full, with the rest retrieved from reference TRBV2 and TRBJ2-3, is EPEVTQTPSHQVTQMGQEVILRCVPISNHLYFYWYRQILGQKVEFLVSFYNNEISEKSEIFDDQFSVERPDGSNFTLKIRSTKLEDSAMYFCASSVTSGGDSTQYFGPGTRLTVL.

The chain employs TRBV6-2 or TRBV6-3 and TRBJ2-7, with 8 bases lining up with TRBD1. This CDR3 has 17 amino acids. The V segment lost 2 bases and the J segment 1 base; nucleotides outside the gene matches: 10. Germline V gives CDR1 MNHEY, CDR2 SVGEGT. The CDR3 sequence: CASSYLGTGGPSYEQYF. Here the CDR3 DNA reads TGTGCCAGCAGTTACCTGGGGACAGGCGGCCCATCCTACGAGCAGTACTTC.

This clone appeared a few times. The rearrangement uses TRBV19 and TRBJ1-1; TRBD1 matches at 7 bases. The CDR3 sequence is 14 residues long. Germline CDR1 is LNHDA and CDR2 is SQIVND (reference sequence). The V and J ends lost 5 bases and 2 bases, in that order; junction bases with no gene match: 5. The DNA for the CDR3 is TGTGCCAGTAGTCTATGGGACAGAAACACTGAAGCTTTCTTT. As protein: CASSLWDRNTEAFF. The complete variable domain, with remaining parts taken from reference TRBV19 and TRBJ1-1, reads DGGITQSPKYLFRKEGQNVTLSCEQNLNHDAMYWYRQDPGQGLRLIYYSQIVNDFQKGDIAEGYSVSREKKESFPLTVTSAQKNPTAFYLCASSLWDRNTEAFFGQGTRLTVV.

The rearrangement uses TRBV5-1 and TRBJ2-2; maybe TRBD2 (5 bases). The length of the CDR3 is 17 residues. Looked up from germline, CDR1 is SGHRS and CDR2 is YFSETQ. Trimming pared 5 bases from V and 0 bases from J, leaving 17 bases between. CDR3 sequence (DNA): TGCGCCAGCAGGAGCCGGACTGGGGTAGCGAACACCGGGGAGCTGTTTTTT. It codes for CASRSRTGVANTGELFF.

CDR3 in amino acids: CAISDGTEAIGNSPLHF. The CDR3 coding sequence is TGTGCCATCAGTGATGGGACGGAGGCCATAGGGAATTCACCCCTCCACTTT. This chain joins TRBV10-3 and TRBJ1-6; tentative D call: TRBD1 (5 bases). Germline CDR1 is ENHRY and CDR2 is SYGVKD. V lost 3 bases and J 7 bases, leaving 19 bases between the germline ends. This CDR3 is 17 amino acids long.

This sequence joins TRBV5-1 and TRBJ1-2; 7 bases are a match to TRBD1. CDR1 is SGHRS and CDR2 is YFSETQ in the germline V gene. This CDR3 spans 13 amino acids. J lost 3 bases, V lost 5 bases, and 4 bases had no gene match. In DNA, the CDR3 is TGCGCCAGCAGACAAACAGGGGACTATGGCTACACCTTC. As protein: CASRQTGDYGYTF.

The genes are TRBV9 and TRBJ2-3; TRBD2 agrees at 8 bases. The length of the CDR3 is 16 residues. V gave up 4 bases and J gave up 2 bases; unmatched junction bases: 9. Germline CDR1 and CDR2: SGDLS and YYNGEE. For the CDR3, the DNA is TGTGCCAGCAGCCATGAGCGGGGGAGTTACACAGATACGCAGTATTTT. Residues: CASSHERGSYTDTQYF.

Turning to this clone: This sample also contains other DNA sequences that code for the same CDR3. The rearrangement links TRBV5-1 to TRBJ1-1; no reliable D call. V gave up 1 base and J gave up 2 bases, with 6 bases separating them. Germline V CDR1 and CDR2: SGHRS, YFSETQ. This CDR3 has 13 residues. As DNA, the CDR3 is TGCGCCAGCAGCTTGTCCAGAAACACTGAAGCTTTCTTT. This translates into CASSLSRNTEAFF. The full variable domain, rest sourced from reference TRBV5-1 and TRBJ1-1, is KAGVTQTPRYLIKTRGQQVTLSCSPISGHRSVSWYQQTPGQGLQFLFEYFSETQRNKGNFPGRFSGRQFSNSRSEMNVSTLELGDSALYLCASSLSRNTEAFFGQGTRLTVV.